This T cell receptor (beta chain) was identified during a study of vaccination effects on CD4 cells after COVID-19. Antigen-specific CD4+ T cell clonotypes were called by their expansion after viral peptide-pool culture in ViraFEST. Culture proceeded for 9 to 11 days, and CD4+ T cells were then isolated. Nucleocapsid antibodies stayed negative before and after vaccination, showing no earlier SARS-CoV-2 infection. The ends were cut back, 2 bases at V and 10 bases at J, with 9 bases in the middle. From germline, CDR1 is SGHDN and CDR2 FVKESK. The CDR3 is 13 amino acids. Profiled with immunoSEQ multiplex PCR; TCRdb holds only in-frame clones, not every one. The repertoire holds about 23,000 clones, with roughly 73% as singletons. As to this clone: Its antigen is unidentified.

This receptor was identified in a human donor who received a COVID-19 vaccine. The rearrangement links TRBV14 to TRBJ1-6; D is unclear. The material was CD4+ T cells from PBMCs cultured with SARS-CoV-2 spike peptides, obtained before COVID-19 vaccination. CDR3 sequence reads: CASSQQQRSPLHF. The CDR3 region has the DNA TGTGCCAGCAGCCAACAACAGCGATCACCCCTCCACTTT.